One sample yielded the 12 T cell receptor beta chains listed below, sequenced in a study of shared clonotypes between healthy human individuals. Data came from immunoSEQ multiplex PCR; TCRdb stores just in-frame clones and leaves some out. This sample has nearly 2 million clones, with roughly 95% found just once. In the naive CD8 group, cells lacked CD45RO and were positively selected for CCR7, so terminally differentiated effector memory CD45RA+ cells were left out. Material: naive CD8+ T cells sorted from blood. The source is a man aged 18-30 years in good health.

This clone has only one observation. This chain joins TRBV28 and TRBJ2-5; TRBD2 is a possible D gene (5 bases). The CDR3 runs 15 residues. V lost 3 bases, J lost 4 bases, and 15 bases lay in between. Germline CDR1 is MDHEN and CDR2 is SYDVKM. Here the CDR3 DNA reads TGTGCCAGCAGTTTCACTCTTGGGAGAGGAGAGACCCAGTACTTC. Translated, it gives CASSFTLGRGETQYF.

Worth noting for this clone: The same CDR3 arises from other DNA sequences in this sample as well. The CDR3 loop reads CASSPGGLYEQYF. CDR3 in DNA: TGTGCCAGCAGCCCCGGAGGCCTGTACGAGCAGTACTTC. The chain employs TRBV9 and TRBJ2-7; maybe TRBD2 (5 bases). There are 13 residues in the CDR3. CDR1 SGDLS and CDR2 YYNGEE come from the germline V gene. V was pared by 4 bases and J by 4 bases, with 12 bases between.

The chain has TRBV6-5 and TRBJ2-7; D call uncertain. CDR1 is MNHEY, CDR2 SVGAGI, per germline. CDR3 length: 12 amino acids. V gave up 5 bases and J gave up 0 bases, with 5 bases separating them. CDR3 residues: CASSTSSYEQYF. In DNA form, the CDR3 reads TGTGCCAGCAGTACCTCCTCCTACGAGCAGTACTTC.

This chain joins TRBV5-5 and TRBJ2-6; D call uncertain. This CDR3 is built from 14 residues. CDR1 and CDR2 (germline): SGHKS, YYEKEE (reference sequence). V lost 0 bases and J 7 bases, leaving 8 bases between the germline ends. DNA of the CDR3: TGTGCCAGCAGCTTGGACGCCGGAGCCAACGTCCTGACTTTC. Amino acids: CASSLDAGANVLTF.

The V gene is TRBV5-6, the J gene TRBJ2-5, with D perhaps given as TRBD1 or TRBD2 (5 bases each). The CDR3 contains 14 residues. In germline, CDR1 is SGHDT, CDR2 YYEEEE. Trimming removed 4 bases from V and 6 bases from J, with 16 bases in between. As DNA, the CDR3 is TGTGCCAGCAGCGCGGGCGTGGGGGTACAGACCCAGTACTTC. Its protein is CASSAGVGVQTQYF.

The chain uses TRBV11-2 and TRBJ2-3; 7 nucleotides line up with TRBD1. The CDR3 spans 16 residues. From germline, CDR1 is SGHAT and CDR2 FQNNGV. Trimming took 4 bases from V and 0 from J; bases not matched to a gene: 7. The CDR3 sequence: CASSSPPGQSTDTQYF. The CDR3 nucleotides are TGTGCCAGCAGCTCCCCACCGGGACAGAGCACAGATACGCAGTATTTT.

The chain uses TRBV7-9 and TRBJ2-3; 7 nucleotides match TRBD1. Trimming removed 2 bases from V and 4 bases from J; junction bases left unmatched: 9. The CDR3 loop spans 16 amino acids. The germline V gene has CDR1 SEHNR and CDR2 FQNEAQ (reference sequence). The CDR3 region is CASSLFDRVGSDTQYF. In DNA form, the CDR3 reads TGTGCCAGCAGCTTATTCGACAGGGTTGGGTCAGATACGCAGTATTTT.

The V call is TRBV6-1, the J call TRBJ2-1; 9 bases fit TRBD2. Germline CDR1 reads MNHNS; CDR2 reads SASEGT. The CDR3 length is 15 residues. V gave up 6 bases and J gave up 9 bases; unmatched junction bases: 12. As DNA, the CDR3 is TGTGCCAGCAGCGGGCCGGGACTAGCTGTATTTGAGCAGTTCTTC. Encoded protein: CASSGPGLAVFEQFF.

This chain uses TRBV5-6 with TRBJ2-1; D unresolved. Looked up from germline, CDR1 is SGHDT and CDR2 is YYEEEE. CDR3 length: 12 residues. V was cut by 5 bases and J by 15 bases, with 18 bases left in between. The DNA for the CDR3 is TGTGCCAGCAGTTCAGGCGGATCGGTCTGGTTCTTC. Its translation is CASSSGGSVWFF.

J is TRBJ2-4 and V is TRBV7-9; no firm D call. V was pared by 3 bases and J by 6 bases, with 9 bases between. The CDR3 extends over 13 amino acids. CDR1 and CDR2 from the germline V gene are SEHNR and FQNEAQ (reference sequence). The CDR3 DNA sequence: TGTGCCAGCAGCTTGGGGTTGGGAAACATTCAGTACTTC. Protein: CASSLGLGNIQYF.

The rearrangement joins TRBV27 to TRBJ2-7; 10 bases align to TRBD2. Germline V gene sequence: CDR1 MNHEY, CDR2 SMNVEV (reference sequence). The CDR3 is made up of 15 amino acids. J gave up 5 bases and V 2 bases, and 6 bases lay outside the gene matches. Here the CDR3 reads CASSLSGGALDEQYF. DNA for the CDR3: TGTGCCAGCAGTTTAAGCGGGGGGGCGCTCGACGAGCAGTACTTC.

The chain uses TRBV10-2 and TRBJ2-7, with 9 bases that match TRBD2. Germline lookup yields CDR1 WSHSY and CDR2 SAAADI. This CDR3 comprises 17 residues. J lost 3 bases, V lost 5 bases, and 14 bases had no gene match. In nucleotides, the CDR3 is TGCGCCAGCAGTCCCTCCGGGAGTAGCGGGGGATTCTACGAGCAGTACTTC. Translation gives CASSPSGSSGGFYEQYF.